The 8 T cell receptor beta chains listed next were all sequenced from one sample in a study of shared clonotypes between healthy human individuals. Some clones are missing from TCRdb's copy, which holds only in-frame ones; the method was immunoSEQ multiplex PCR. The profile shows some 2 million clones, around 96% of them singletons. Positive CCR7 selection of CD45RO-negative cells yielded the naive CD8 cells, and terminally differentiated effector memory CD45RA+ cells were excluded. The sample was naive CD8+ T cells sorted from blood. Receptors were obtained from a man between 18 and 29 years old in good health.

The rearrangement uses TRBV6-5 and TRBJ2-7, with 8 bases that match TRBD1. Trimming at V came to 5 bases and at J to 2 bases, leaving 5 bases not matched to a gene. The CDR3 is 14 amino acids. In germline, CDR1 is MNHEY, CDR2 SVGAGI. CDR3 sequence (DNA): TGTGCCAGCAGTCCGACAGGGGCCCCCTACGAGCAGTACTTC. Residues: CASSPTGAPYEQYF.

V usage is TRBV29-1 and J usage is TRBJ2-3; TRBD2 matches 15 bases. Per germline, CDR1 SQVTM and CDR2 ANQGSEA. The junction had 15 bases not matched to a gene; V was cut back by 1 base and J by 1 base. The CDR3 length is 21 residues. The CDR3 is CSVEGLLDPGLAGGRTDTQYF. CDR3 nucleotides: TGCAGCGTTGAAGGGTTGCTGGACCCGGGACTAGCGGGAGGACGCACAGATACGCAGTATTTT.

The rearrangement uses TRBV4-1 and TRBJ1-1, with D unresolved. The germline CDR1 and CDR2 sequences are MGHRA and YSYEKL. Deletions cut 2 bases from V and 2 bases from J, with 12 bases between. The CDR3 runs 15 residues. Here the CDR3 reads CASSQSPRGNTEAFF. As DNA, the CDR3 is TGCGCCAGCAGCCAATCCCCGCGGGGTAACACTGAAGCTTTCTTT.

V usage is TRBV12-5 and J usage is TRBJ2-5; D is ambiguous. Germline loops: CDR1 LGHNT, CDR2 FRNRAP. This CDR3 contains 13 residues. The ends were cut back, 7 bases at V and 5 bases at J, with 14 bases in the middle. CDR3 in DNA: TGTGCTAGTGCCCCCCCGGCCCAGGAGACCCAGTACTTC. This sequence encodes CASAPPAQETQYF.

The chain couples TRBV4-1 to TRBJ1-1; no firm D call. V lost 1 base, J lost 5 bases, and 8 bases lay in between. CDR3 size: 13 residues. In germline, CDR1 is MGHRA, CDR2 YSYEKL. As DNA, the CDR3 is TGCGCCAGCAGCCAAGCAATAAGAACTGAAGCTTTCTTT. Translated, it gives CASSQAIRTEAFF.

The gene calls are TRBV7-9 and TRBJ1-2; D is uncertain. This CDR3 has 14 amino acids. V gave up 3 bases and J gave up 5 bases, with 13 bases separating them. CDR1 SEHNR and CDR2 FQNEAQ come from the germline V gene (reference sequence). The CDR3, as DNA: TGTGCCAGCAGCTTGCCGACAAGAAGGTATGGCTACACCTTC. Translated: CASSLPTRRYGYTF.

The chain combines TRBV12-1 with TRBJ1-6; no check of the table's D call, TRBD1, against the DNA was made. TRBV12-1 is recorded as a pseudogene. The CDR3 is 18 amino acids. CDR3 coding DNA: TGTGCCAGCAGCTCCCGACAGGGTGGCCGGGACTATAATTCACCCCTCCACTTT. Translated: CASSSRQGGRDYNSPLHF.

The chain couples TRBV28 to TRBJ2-7, with D unresolved. Germline CDR1 is MDHEN and CDR2 is SYDVKM. The V end was cut by 1 base, the J end by 2 bases, with 6 bases between. The CDR3 runs to 13 residues. The CDR3 region is CASSLSPAYEQYF. DNA of the CDR3: TGTGCCAGCAGTTTATCCCCAGCCTACGAGCAGTACTTC.